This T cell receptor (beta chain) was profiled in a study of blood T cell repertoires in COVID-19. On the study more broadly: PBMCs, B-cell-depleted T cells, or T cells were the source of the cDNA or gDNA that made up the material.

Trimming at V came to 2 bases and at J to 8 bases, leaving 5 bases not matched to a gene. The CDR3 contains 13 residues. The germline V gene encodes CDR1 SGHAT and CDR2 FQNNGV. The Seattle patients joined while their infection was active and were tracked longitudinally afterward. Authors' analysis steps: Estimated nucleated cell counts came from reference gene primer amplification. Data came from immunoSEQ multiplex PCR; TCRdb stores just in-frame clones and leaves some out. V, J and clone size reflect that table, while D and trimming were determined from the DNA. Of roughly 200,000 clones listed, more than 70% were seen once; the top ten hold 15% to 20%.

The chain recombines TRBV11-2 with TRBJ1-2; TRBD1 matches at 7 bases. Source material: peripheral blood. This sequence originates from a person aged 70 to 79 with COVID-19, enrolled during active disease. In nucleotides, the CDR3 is TGTGCCAGCAGCTTAAACAGGGGAGGCGGCTACACCTTC. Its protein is CASSLNRGGGYTF.